The 11 T cell receptor beta chains given below trace back to one sample, sequenced in a study of OX40 agonist ivuxolimab in advanced cancers. Some clones are missing from TCRdb's copy, which holds only in-frame ones; the method was immunoSEQ multiplex PCR. The table records about 120,000 clones, around nine tenths of them present only once. Sequenced material: CD4+ or CD8+ T cells sorted from blood, taken in a trial of the OX40 agonist ivuxolimab. The receptor source for this set is an adult with an advanced solid tumor such as melanoma, head and neck, liver or kidney cancer.

As regards this clone: At one end, the junction sequence differs from germline, possibly due to a read error. The J gene is TRBJ2-4, the V gene TRBV7-2; D may match TRBD1 or TRBD2 (5 bases each). In germline, CDR1 is SGHTA, CDR2 FQGNSA. The length of the CDR3 is 16 residues. In DNA, the CDR3 is TGTGCCCGCAGCTTCAGGGTCTCGGGGGCCAAAAACATTCAGTACTTC. It translates to CARSFRVSGAKNIQYF.

The gene calls are TRBV18 and TRBJ2-1, with 7 bases aligning to TRBD2. Germline CDR1 KGHSH, CDR2 LQKENI. V dropped 2 bases and J dropped 4; count of bases not matched to a gene: 2. The CDR3 extends over 14 amino acids. CDR3 sequence (DNA): TGTGCCAGCTCACCATCGGGGGGATACAATGAGCAGTTCTTC. The encoded protein is CASSPSGGYNEQFF.

V usage is TRBV29-1 and J usage is TRBJ1-1; TRBD1 might be the D (5 bases). V was trimmed by 6 bases and J by 4 bases, leaving 12 bases between them. Germline assignment: CDR1 SQVTM and CDR2 ANQGSEA. CDR3 size: 12 residues. The CDR3 region has the DNA TGCAGCGTCGGGGACGTGGGCACTGAAGCTTTCTTT. Its protein product is CSVGDVGTEAFF.

The sample holds one count of this clone. This sequence joins TRBV5-8 and TRBJ2-7; 7 bases agree with TRBD2. CDR3 length: 15 residues. V shed 2 bases, J shed 3 bases, and the junction held 8 bases outside the gene matches. CDR1 and CDR2 from the germline V gene are SGHTS and YDEGEE. The CDR3 coding sequence is TGTGCCAGCAGCTTCCAACCGGGGGGATTCTACGAGCAGTACTTC. Amino acids: CASSFQPGGFYEQYF.

This chain connects TRBV6-4 to TRBJ1-2, with D perhaps matching TRBD1 (5 bases). Germline V CDR1 and CDR2: MRHNA, SNTAGT. The CDR3 is 15 residues long. V was trimmed by 6 bases and J by 4 bases, leaving 18 bases between them. The CDR3 region is CASRGSPGGGYGYTF. CDR3 coding DNA: TGTGCCAGCAGAGGCTCACCTGGGGGTGGCTATGGCTACACCTTC.

The chain couples TRBV21-1 to TRBJ2-7; the table calls TRBD1, which could not be checked here. TRBV21-1 is flagged as a pseudogene. This CDR3 has 16 residues. As DNA, the CDR3 is TGTGCCAGCAGCCCCGAGAGGACAGAAGCCGCCTACGAGCAGTACTTC. It codes for CASSPERTEAAYEQYF.

The V gene is TRBV7-2, the J gene TRBJ2-5, with 10 bases identical to TRBD1. The V and J ends lost 3 bases and 4 bases, in that order; junction bases with no gene match: 11. This CDR3 comprises 17 residues. Germline V gene lookup returns CDR1 SGHTA and CDR2 FQGNSA. CDR3 region: CASSLQTPGQGIETQYF. The CDR3 bases are TGTGCCAGCAGCTTGCAAACCCCGGGACAGGGGATAGAGACCCAGTACTTC. The full variable domain, rest sourced from reference TRBV7-2 and TRBJ2-5, is GAGVSQSPSNKVTEKGKDVELRCDPISGHTALYWYRQSLGQGLEFLIYFQGNSAPDKSGLPSDRFSAERTGGSVSTLTIQRTQQEDSAVYLCASSLQTPGQGIETQYFGPGTRLLVL.

CDR3 in amino acids: CASTPSGSSYEQYF. The CDR3 nucleotides are TGTGCCAGCACCCCTAGCGGGAGCTCCTACGAGCAGTACTTC. The chain couples TRBV28 to TRBJ2-5; 10 nucleotides line up with TRBD2. The DNA matches TRBJ2-7 better at its end, which makes the J call doubtful. This CDR3 spans 14 amino acids. Germline values: CDR1 MDHEN, CDR2 SYDVKM.

The chain is built from TRBV19 and TRBJ2-7; TRBD2 aligns across 9 bases. This CDR3 spans 15 amino acids. CDR1 and CDR2 (germline): LNHDA, SQIVND (reference sequence). Trimming cost V 5 bases and J 0 bases; bases outside gene matches: 5. CDR3 sequence (DNA): TGTGCCAGTAGTCCTCTAGCGGGGAGCTCCTACGAGCAGTACTTC. Its translation is CASSPLAGSSYEQYF.

This clone is a singleton in its sample. The chain has TRBV7-9 and TRBJ1-1, with D hard to call. Trimming stripped 1 base from V and 4 bases from J, with 7 bases between. Germline assignment: CDR1 SEHNR and CDR2 FQNEAQ (reference sequence). The CDR3 covers 13 residues. The CDR3, as DNA: TGTGCCAGCAGCTTAGGGATCTCCACTGAAGCTTTCTTT. This translates into CASSLGISTEAFF.

The rearrangement uses TRBV2 and TRBJ1-6; the D gene is possibly TRBD1 (5 bases). The germline V and J ends were trimmed by 1 base and 6 bases, with 16 bases remaining between them. There are 17 residues in the CDR3. Germline V lookup: CDR1 SNHLY, CDR2 FYNNEI. The CDR3 is CASSEGRPKGTNSPLHF. CDR3 bases: TGTGCCAGCAGTGAAGGGCGGCCCAAAGGGACTAATTCACCCCTCCACTTT.